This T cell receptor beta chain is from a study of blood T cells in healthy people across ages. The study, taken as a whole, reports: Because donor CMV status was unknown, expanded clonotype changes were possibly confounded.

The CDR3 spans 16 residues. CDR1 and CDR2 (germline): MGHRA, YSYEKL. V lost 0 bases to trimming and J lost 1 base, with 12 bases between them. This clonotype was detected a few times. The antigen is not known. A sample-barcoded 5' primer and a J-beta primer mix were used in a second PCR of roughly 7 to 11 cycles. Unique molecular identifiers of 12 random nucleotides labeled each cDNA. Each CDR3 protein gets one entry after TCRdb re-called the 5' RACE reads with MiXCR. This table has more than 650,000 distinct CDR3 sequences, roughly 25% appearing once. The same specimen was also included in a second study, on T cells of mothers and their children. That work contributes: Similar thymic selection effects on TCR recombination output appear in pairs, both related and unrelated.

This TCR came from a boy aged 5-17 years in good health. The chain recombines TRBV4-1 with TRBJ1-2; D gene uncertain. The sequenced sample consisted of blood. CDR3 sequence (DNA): TGCGCCAGCAGCCAAGAGGCAGGCCTCCTTAACTATGGCTACACCTTC. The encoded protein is CASSQEAGLLNYGYTF.